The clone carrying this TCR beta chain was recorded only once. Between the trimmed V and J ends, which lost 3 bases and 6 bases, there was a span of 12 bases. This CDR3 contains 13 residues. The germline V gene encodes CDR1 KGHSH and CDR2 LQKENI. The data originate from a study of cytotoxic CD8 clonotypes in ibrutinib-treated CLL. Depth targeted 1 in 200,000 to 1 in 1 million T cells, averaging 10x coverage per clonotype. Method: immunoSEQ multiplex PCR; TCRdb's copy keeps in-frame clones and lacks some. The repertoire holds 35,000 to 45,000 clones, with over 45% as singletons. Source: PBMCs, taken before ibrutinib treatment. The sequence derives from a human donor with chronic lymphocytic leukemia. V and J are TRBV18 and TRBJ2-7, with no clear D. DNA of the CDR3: TGTGCCAGCTCACCTATAGAAACGGCCGAGCAGTACTTC. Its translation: CASSPIETAEQYF.